These 22 T cell receptor beta chains were all obtained from the same sample, sequenced in a study of naive and memory T cell subsets. An equimolar mix of two oligonucleotides served as the beta constant-region primer for TRBC1 and TRBC2. Four rounds of PCR amplified the ligated cDNA using nested alpha and beta constant-region primers plus SP2. One entry per CDR3 protein, called by TCRdb with MiXCR from the UMI-ligation and nested PCR reads. The data hold 90,000 to 120,000 distinct CDR3 sequences, with approximately 14% observed a single time. Study conclusions and caveats: Especially in CD8 cells, naive repertoires contained a few larger clonotypes, possibly CD45RA-re-expressing memory cells.

These TCRs are of unknown antigen specificity. Material: naive CD8+ T cells from blood. These receptors were collected from a human donor in good health.

The chain links TRBV24-1 to TRBJ2-3; possible D gene TRBD2, 6 bases. The CDR3 is 16 residues long. Germline CDR1 KGHDR, CDR2 SFDVKD. V lost 3 bases and J lost 1, with 13 bases in between. CDR3 sequence: CATSDRGGARTDTQYF. CDR3 coding DNA: TGTGCCACCAGTGATAGGGGCGGGGCCCGCACAGATACGCAGTATTTT.

This clonotype has more than one count but fewer than ten. The chain combines TRBV12-3 or TRBV12-4 with TRBJ2-2; D call uncertain. The CDR3 runs 15 residues. V lost 2 bases and J 4 bases, leaving 11 bases between the germline ends. CDR3 DNA: TGTGCCAGCAGTTTACCCCGTATGGCCACCGGGGAGCTGTTTTTT. This encodes CASSLPRMATGELFF.

The table lists this clonotype with a few counts. This chain uses TRBV1 with TRBJ1-1; TRBD1 is taken as the D call from the table, unchecked against the DNA. TRBV1 is classified as a pseudogene. The CDR3 has 17 amino acids. The CDR3 nucleotides read TGCACCAGCAGCCAAGAGCCGAGACATCAAATGAACACTGAAGCTTTCTTT. Its protein is CTSSQEPRHQMNTEAFF.

The chain combines TRBV10-3 with TRBJ2-7; tentative D call: TRBD2 (6 bases). The CDR3 is made up of 15 amino acids. The germline V gene has CDR1 ENHRY and CDR2 SYGVKD. V was clipped by 0 bases and J by 4 bases, with 13 bases between them. CDR3 nucleotide sequence: TGTGCCATCAGTGAGTCTCGGGAGCTCTCTTACGAGCAGTACTTC. It yields the protein CAISESRELSYEQYF.

This clonotype was counted between two and nine times. The rearrangement joins TRBV13 to TRBJ2-7; D unresolved. Per the germline V gene, CDR1 is PRHDT and CDR2 is FYEKMQ (reference sequence). The CDR3 loop spans 14 amino acids. The V end was cut by 1 base, the J end by 0 bases, with 7 bases between. The CDR3 spells CASSLEGISYEQYF. The CDR3, as DNA: TGTGCCAGCAGCTTAGAAGGTATCTCCTACGAGCAGTACTTC.

This clonotype has just a few counts. This rearrangement joins TRBV6-5 to TRBJ1-1, with D tentatively TRBD1 (6 bases). In germline, CDR1 is MNHEY, CDR2 SVGAGI. Deletions cut 3 bases from V and 5 bases from J, with 22 bases between. The CDR3 is 17 amino acids. CDR3 protein: CASSYTPQEQGETEAFF. As DNA, the CDR3 is TGTGCCAGCAGTTATACCCCACAGGAACAGGGAGAGACTGAAGCTTTCTTT.

V gene TRBV5-6 combines with J gene TRBJ2-3; D is tentatively TRBD1 or TRBD2 (5 bases each). Trimming took 4 bases from V and 2 from J, leaving 20 bases between them. CDR3 length equals 17 residues. Germline CDR1 reads SGHDT; CDR2 reads YYEEEE. The DNA of the CDR3 is TGTGCCAGCAGCCCTATTGGGCCCCGGGACCCCACAGATACGCAGTATTTT. This gives the protein CASSPIGPRDPTDTQYF.

The CDR3 DNA reads TGTGCCAGCACCCTAATCAGGGCGTCAGGCACAGATACGCAGTATTTT. Its protein product is CASTLIRASGTDTQYF. The V gene is TRBV6-6, the J gene TRBJ2-3; D possibly corresponds to TRBD1 (5 bases). The germline V gene has CDR1 MNHNY and CDR2 SVGAGI (reference sequence). The CDR3 consists of 16 residues. With 7 bases removed from V and 1 base from J, the gap between germline ends came to 18 bases.

The V gene is TRBV10-3, the J gene TRBJ1-1; D gene unclear. Per germline, CDR1 ENHRY and CDR2 SYGVKD. The CDR3 loop spans 13 amino acids. The germline V and J ends were trimmed by 4 bases and 0 bases, with 6 bases remaining between them. In nucleotides, the CDR3 is TGTGCCATCAGTGCTATATTGAACACTGAAGCTTTCTTT. Its protein product is CAISAILNTEAFF.

The chain joins TRBV29-1 to TRBJ2-2; perhaps TRBD1 as D (5 bases). Trimming shortened V by 6 bases and J by 8 bases, and 19 bases separated the two germline ends. The CDR3 length is 14 residues. Germline V gene data show CDR1 as SQVTM and CDR2 as ANQGSEA. Here the CDR3 reads CSVPTPDRPGELFF. DNA of the CDR3: TGCAGCGTCCCTACCCCAGACAGACCGGGGGAGCTGTTTTTT.

This clonotype was detected a few times. The rearrangement joins TRBV27 to TRBJ2-4, with 11 bases lining up with TRBD2. Germline loops: CDR1 MNHEY, CDR2 SMNVEV (reference sequence). The CDR3 extends over 16 amino acids. Losses at the gene ends were 0 bases for V and 6 bases for J; bases not matched to a gene: 4. The CDR3 DNA reads as TGTGCCAGCAGTTTATCTGCTAGCGGGAGGTCAAACATTCAGTACTTC. Translating it yields CASSLSASGRSNIQYF.

Of note for this clonotype: A read error may be the cause here, since a much bigger clone is one base away. The chain employs TRBV5-6 and TRBJ1-1; no reliable D call. The V end lost 0 bases, the J end lost 0 bases, and 18 bases lay between the germline ends. The CDR3 length is 18 residues. Germline lookup yields CDR1 SGHDT and CDR2 YYEEEE. Here the CDR3 DNA reads TGTGCCAGCAGCTTGGATTCCCCAAGCCGGACCATGAACACTGAAGCTTTCTTT. Protein: CASSLDSPSRTMNTEAFF.

This clonotype was counted only a few times. This sequence joins TRBV4-3 and TRBJ2-7; 8 bases line up with TRBD1. CDR1 LGHNA and CDR2 YSLEER come from the germline V gene. The junction had 9 bases not matched to a gene; V was cut back by 4 bases and J by 1 base. The CDR3 is made up of 16 amino acids. The CDR3 DNA is TGCGCCAGCAGCCGAGGGGTGGGGGACAGGTCCTACGAGCAGTACTTC. Its translation is CASSRGVGDRSYEQYF.

V usage is TRBV21-1 and J usage is TRBJ1-4. TRBV21-1 is given as a pseudogene. The CDR3 has 14 residues. CDR3 region: CASSTGATNEKLFF. The CDR3 region has the DNA TGTGCCAGCAGCACGGGGGCAACTAATGAAAAACTGTTTTTT.

By share, this clonotype counts as medium-sized. The rearrangement uses TRBV28 and TRBJ2-3; 7 bases are shared with TRBD2. This CDR3 region has 13 residues. CDR1 MDHEN and CDR2 SYDVKM come from the germline V gene. The junction had 1 base not matched to a gene; V was cut back by 3 bases and J by 4 bases. The CDR3 region is CASSLGGADTQYF. As DNA, the CDR3 is TGTGCCAGCAGTTTGGGGGGGGCAGATACGCAGTATTTT.

The chain links TRBV20-1 to TRBJ2-1; 13 nucleotides agree with TRBD2. Germline V CDR1 and CDR2: DFQATT, SNEGSKA (reference sequence). CDR3 length equals 15 residues. The CDR3 loop reads CRVSGTSGEGNEQFF. The CDR3 DNA follows: TGCAGGGTTTCCGGGACTAGCGGGGAGGGGAATGAGCAGTTCTTC.

This clonotype was seen many times. CDR3 region: CASRDGQGRVGETQYF. CDR3 bases: TGTGCCAGTCGAGATGGACAGGGCCGGGTGGGGGAGACCCAGTACTTC. The chain links TRBV19 to TRBJ2-5, with 8 bases that match TRBD1. This CDR3 has 16 amino acids. Germline V gene lookup returns CDR1 LNHDA and CDR2 SQIVND (reference sequence). V was pared by 8 bases and J by 5 bases, with 16 bases of the junction left unmatched.

This clonotype showed up many times. The J gene is TRBJ2-5, the V gene TRBV7-9, with no clear D. V was clipped by 3 bases and J by 5 bases, with 10 bases between them. Germline V gene lookup returns CDR1 SEHNR and CDR2 FQNEAQ (reference sequence). This CDR3 has 13 residues. The CDR3 sequence is CASSFMDSETQYF. The CDR3 DNA is TGTGCCAGCAGCTTTATGGATTCGGAGACCCAGTACTTC.

This clonotype was seen a few times. CDR3 region: CASSSAGGIDTQYF. CDR3 DNA sequence: TGTGCCAGCAGCTCGGCGGGGGGGATAGATACGCAGTATTTT. This sequence joins TRBV12-3 or TRBV12-4 and TRBJ2-3; 9 nucleotides line up with TRBD2. Germline trimming cut 6 bases from V and 5 bases from J; bases unmatched to any gene: 6. The CDR3 is 14 amino acids.

This clonotype was counted between two and nine times. CDR3 loop: CASSLGADDYNSPLHF. The CDR3 DNA follows: TGTGCCAGCAGTTTGGGGGCGGATGATTATAATTCACCCCTCCACTTT. This chain links TRBV12-3 or TRBV12-4 with TRBJ1-6; possibly TRBD1 for D (6 bases). The CDR3 is 16 amino acids. V was trimmed by 3 bases and J by 4 bases, leaving 13 bases between them.

The sample holds a few counts of this clonotype. The V and J genes are TRBV9 and TRBJ1-1; D unresolved. Germline V gene sequence: CDR1 SGDLS, CDR2 YYNGEE. Trimming stripped 2 bases from V and 0 bases from J, with 14 bases between. The CDR3 is 16 amino acids. The CDR3 region is CASSVTQGLMNTEAFF. DNA for the CDR3: TGTGCCAGCAGCGTTACTCAAGGACTCATGAACACTGAAGCTTTCTTT.

This clonotype was seen only a few times. This chain connects TRBV28 to TRBJ2-2, with 9 bases that match TRBD1. The V and J ends lost 7 bases and 6 bases, in that order; junction bases with no gene match: 12. Germline V gene sequence: CDR1 MDHEN, CDR2 SYDVKM. The CDR3 is 16 residues long. CDR3 bases: TGTGCCAGCACCCAGCTGGGACAGGGATCGGCCGGGGAGCTGTTTTTT. Translation gives CASTQLGQGSAGELFF.